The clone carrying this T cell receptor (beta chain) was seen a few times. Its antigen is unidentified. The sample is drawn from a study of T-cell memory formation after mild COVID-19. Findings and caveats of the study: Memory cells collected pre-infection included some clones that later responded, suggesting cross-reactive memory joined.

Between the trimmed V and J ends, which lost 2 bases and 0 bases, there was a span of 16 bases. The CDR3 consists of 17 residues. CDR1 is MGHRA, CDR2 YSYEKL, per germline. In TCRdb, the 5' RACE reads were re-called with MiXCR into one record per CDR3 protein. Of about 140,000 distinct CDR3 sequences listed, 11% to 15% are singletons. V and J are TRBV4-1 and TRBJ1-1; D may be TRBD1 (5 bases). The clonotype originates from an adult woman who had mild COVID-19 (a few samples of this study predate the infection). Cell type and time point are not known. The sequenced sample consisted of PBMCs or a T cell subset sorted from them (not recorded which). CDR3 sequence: CASSQLGTTFMNTEAFF. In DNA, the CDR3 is TGCGCCAGCAGCCAATTGGGGACCACCTTCATGAACACTGAAGCTTTCTTT.